This T cell receptor (beta chain) was identified in a study of blood T cell repertoires in COVID-19. About the research overall: In each case, the material was cDNA or gDNA derived from T cells, B-cell-depleted T cells, or PBMCs.

Germline CDR1 reads LGHNA; CDR2 reads YNFKEQ. Trimming stripped 3 bases from V and 4 bases from J, with 9 bases between. This CDR3 is built from 14 residues. Using immunoSEQ multiplex PCR, the repertoire was profiled, and TCRdb retains in-frame clones only, with some absent. Among about 280,000 clones listed, about 86% were seen once. Sequencing used peripheral blood. V and J are TRBV4-2 and TRBJ2-2, with TRBD1 as a possible D gene (6 bases). The receptor was derived from a woman aged 25-40 years who had recovered from COVID-19. The CDR3 region is CASSQNRVTGELFF. CDR3 sequence (DNA): TGTGCCAGCAGCCAGAACAGGGTCACCGGGGAGCTGTTTTTT.